This T cell receptor beta chain appears in the sequencing data of a study of blood T cell repertoires in COVID-19. Study background: COVID-19 samples from acute and convalescent phases originated in the United States, Italy and Spain. The analysed material was cDNA or gDNA that came from T cells, B-cell-depleted T cells, or PBMCs.

Deletions cut 0 bases from V and 8 bases from J, with 10 bases between. In germline, CDR1 is MNHEY, CDR2 SVGAGI. CDR3 length: 13 residues. In the authors' methods: Counts of nucleated cells, estimated from reference gene primer amplification, were obtained. Assay used: immunoSEQ multiplex PCR; TCRdb lists only in-frame clones, some missing. V, J and clone size were drawn from that table, and D and trimming were deduced from the DNA. Seen here are around 100,000 clones, about 85% observed once, and the top ten hold 3.1%. Sequenced input: peripheral blood. The source of this sequence is a man in his fifties or sixties in a cohort sampled during active COVID-19. The gene calls are TRBV6-5 and TRBJ1-1; D remains unclear. The CDR3 region is CASSYSVREEAFF. The DNA of the CDR3 is TGTGCCAGCAGTTACTCAGTCCGGGAGGAAGCTTTCTTT.